Listed here is a single T cell receptor beta chain. It lacks a known antigen. No clone much larger than this one lies a single base away; base qualities are absent. This sample is part of a study of T cells in localized non-small cell lung cancer (dated by TCRdb to 2018 to 2021). Broadly, across the study: Comparing tumors with uninvolved tumor-adjacent lungs, the study looked at the T cell repertoires of 200 to 250 patients with early-stage NSCLC. The cohort was made up of a few hundred treatment-naive NSCLC patients whose localized lung tumors had been resected. The mean age of the NSCLC patients was about 62 years, with 120 to 150 men and 95 to 110 women.

The full study reports these points: Because multi-region tumor sequencing was not performed, intratumor heterogeneity could not be ruled out. A median of approximately 53 of the top 100 tumor clones turned up in the paired uninvolved adjacent lung, and approximately 30 of those clones also ranked among the top 100 of that same adjacent lung. Higher blood T cell density associated with longer overall survival, while higher adjacent-lung clonality associated with shorter survival. Because the study design was exploratory, TCR variables were selected using unadjusted p-values without false-discovery rate correction. The highest T cell clonality was observed in uninvolved tumor-adjacent lung, where clonality exceeded that of tumor, suggesting that antigenic responses were more focused in uninvolved tumor-adjacent lung.

At diagnosis, tumor, uninvolved tumor-adjacent lung and peripheral blood were collected and then preserved as a mix of FFPE and fresh-frozen material. For TCR repertoire profiling, blood samples were analyzed as peripheral blood mononuclear cells. The immunoSEQ Assay was used to sequence TCR beta CDR3 regions from DNA. Turning to the authors' computational methods: To compute T cell density, TCR beta template counts were normalized to usable DNA, which was estimated by amplifying housekeeping genes. Richness was estimated with the preseqR package, extrapolating to 400,000 templates for PBMC samples and 120,000 templates for tissue samples. Clonality was defined by subtracting Pielou's evenness from one. To identify tissue-enriched TCRs, differential abundance testing was run on productive amino-acid clonotypes with a minimum total count of 5 and an alpha of 0.1. Repertoire overlap between compartments was quantified with the Jaccard Index and Morisita Overlap Index. GLIPH grouped TCR beta CDR3s together with public tetramer-defined viral CDR3s, and a viral motif had to include at least three viral sequences and also show V-gene enrichment. The source is immuneACCESS, and TCRdb retained only in-frame sequences with V and J called. Part of the clones is not carried over; for the studies checked, unresolved V genes explain less than half of this, and the remainder is unexplained. D and trimming were read from the DNA, whereas the V and J calls and clone size are those reported in that table. In all, the sample holds tens of thousands of clones, and 91% of those were seen once. The ten biggest clones cover about 20% of the sample.

The clonotype was recovered from a man aged 40-75 years with stage I lung adenocarcinoma. The sequencing used peripheral blood, collected before any cancer treatment.

The DNA sequence is given as TGTGCCAGCAGTCCGGGGAACTTGAACACTGAAGCTTTCTTT. Translated, it reads CASSPGNLNTEAFF. The rearranged chain carries TRBV27 and TRBJ1-1, with the D segment identity uncertain. Trimming costs V 5 bases and J 0 bases, and their ends lie 10 bases apart. CDR1 and CDR2, per the germline V gene (reference sequence), are MNHEY and SMNVEV. The CDR3 sequence holds 14 residues, the cysteine and phenylalanine included. Only the CDR3 DNA is retained, 42 bases long and in frame from the first base.